One sample yielded the 8 T cell receptor beta chains listed below, sequenced in a study of control samples from healthy donors and cancer patients. Only in-frame clones appear in the TCRdb table, and some are missing; sequencing was by immunoSEQ multiplex PCR. The sample lists 150,000 to 200,000 clones; roughly 91% were seen once. What was sequenced was blood. All receptors derive from a woman in her 30s in good health.

The chain couples TRBV6-1 to TRBJ1-5; 7 bases fit TRBD1. Germline CDR1 MNHNS, CDR2 SASEGT. V lost 1 base, J lost 4 bases, and 4 bases stayed unmatched. This CDR3 is 15 amino acids long. The CDR3 loop is CASSEDPGGNQPQHF. As DNA, the CDR3 is TGTGCCAGCAGTGAAGACCCAGGGGGGAATCAGCCCCAGCATTTT.

V is TRBV5-8 and J is TRBJ1-5, with D uncertain. There are 12 residues in the CDR3. Germline-derived CDR1 and CDR2 are SGHTS and YDEGEE. The ends were cut back, 2 bases at V and 6 bases at J, with 6 bases in the middle. The CDR3 loop is CASSFKRQPQHF. CDR3 bases: TGTGCCAGCAGCTTTAAGCGTCAGCCCCAGCATTTT.

The chain combines TRBV27 with TRBJ1-1, with 7 nucleotides matching TRBD1. Trimming removed 3 bases from V and 7 bases from J; junction bases left unmatched: 14. Germline CDR1 is MNHEY and CDR2 is SMNVEV (reference sequence). The CDR3 is 16 residues long. CDR3 nucleotide sequence: TGTGCCAGCAGTTTCCACCCCCCGACAGGGCATAGTGAAGCTTTCTTT. Its protein product is CASSFHPPTGHSEAFF.

Concerning this clone: Other nucleotide sequences from this sample produce the same CDR3. V and J are TRBV6-5 and TRBJ2-7; TRBD2 matches 11 bases. V dropped 2 bases and J dropped 3; count of bases not matched to a gene: 0. The CDR3 is made up of 14 amino acids. Looked up from germline, CDR1 is MNHEY and CDR2 is SVGAGI. For the CDR3, the DNA is TGTGCCAGCAGTTACGGGACTAGCGGCTACGAGCAGTACTTC. Its protein product is CASSYGTSGYEQYF.

Concerning this clone itself: In the same sample, other DNA sequences code for this CDR3. V is TRBV9 and J is TRBJ2-3; 15 nucleotides match TRBD2. Germline trimming cut 2 bases from V and 1 base from J; bases unmatched to any gene: 8. The CDR3 has 19 amino acids. Germline V gives CDR1 SGDLS, CDR2 YYNGEE. The CDR3 sequence is CASSVGLAGGPGGTDTQYF. The CDR3 nucleotides read TGTGCCAGCAGCGTTGGACTAGCGGGGGGGCCGGGCGGCACAGATACGCAGTATTTT.

The chain employs TRBV2 and TRBJ2-1; D is unclear. This CDR3 region has 11 residues. From germline, CDR1 is SNHLY and CDR2 FYNNEI. Trimming left V 4 bases short and J 4 bases short, with 2 bases between. CDR3 amino acids: CASSAYNEQFF. The CDR3 DNA follows: TGTGCCAGCAGTGCTTACAATGAGCAGTTCTTC.

This clone was counted only a few times. The V call is TRBV7-8, the J call TRBJ1-5; TRBD1 matches at 8 bases. Germline V gives CDR1 SGHVS, CDR2 FQNEAQ. The ends lost 0 bases at V and 6 bases at J; junction bases unmatched: 7. CDR3 length equals 16 residues. CDR3 amino acids: CASSLARTGFGQPQHF. For the CDR3, the DNA is TGTGCCAGCAGCTTAGCTAGGACAGGGTTTGGTCAGCCCCAGCATTTT. The whole variable domain, filled in from reference TRBV7-8 and TRBJ1-5, reads GAGVSQSPRYKVAKRGQDVALRCDPISGHVSLFWYQQALGQGPEFLTYFQNEAQLDKSGLPSDRFFAERPEGSVSTLKIQRTQQEDSAVYLCASSLARTGFGQPQHFGDGTRLSIL.

The chain carries TRBV2 and TRBJ1-1; TRBD1 might be the D (5 bases). CDR1 SNHLY and CDR2 FYNNEI come from the germline V gene. The CDR3 loop spans 13 amino acids. With 8 bases removed from V and 1 base from J, the gap between germline ends came to 11 bases. The CDR3 loop is CASRRDGNTEAFF. In DNA, the CDR3 is TGTGCCAGCCGCCGGGACGGGAACACTGAAGCTTTCTTT.